These 18 T cell receptor beta chains originate from one sample sequenced in a study of cytomegalovirus exposure and HLA in healthy donors. Primers included in the PCR were 60 Vbeta and 13 Jbeta primers. The assay was immunoSEQ multiplex PCR, and TCRdb's table has in-frame clones only and misses some. This sample has fewer than 200,000 clones, with 82% found just once. Sequenced: PBMCs. These receptors came from a girl aged 2-10 years in good health and CMV-seropositive.

This chain uses TRBV6-1 with TRBJ1-1; D is possibly TRBD1 (6 bases). The CDR3 loop spans 14 amino acids. The germline V gene encodes CDR1 MNHNS and CDR2 SASEGT. Trimming took 7 bases from V and 6 from J, leaving 18 bases between them. The CDR3 sequence: CASKGWQGYPEAFF. CDR3 nucleotides: TGTGCCAGCAAGGGGTGGCAGGGGTATCCTGAAGCTTTCTTT.

This clone was detected only a few times. The chain employs TRBV29-1 and TRBJ2-2; TRBD2 is a possible D gene (6 bases). V lost 7 bases and J lost 5, with 20 bases in between. Germline V gene lookup returns CDR1 SQVTM and CDR2 ANQGSEA. CDR3 length: 15 amino acids. The CDR3: CSGSRDGSGTGELFF. The CDR3 bases are TGCAGCGGCTCTAGGGACGGGAGTGGGACCGGGGAGCTGTTTTTT.

This clone has just a few counts. The V call is TRBV2, the J call TRBJ2-7, with D possibly being TRBD2 (6 bases). Trimming removed 6 bases at V and 5 bases at J, with 8 bases between. From germline, CDR1 is SNHLY and CDR2 FYNNEI. The CDR3 totals 11 residues. The DNA of the CDR3 is TGTGCCAGCAGGGGGGGAGACGAGCAGTACTTC. This translates into CASRGGDEQYF.

This rearrangement joins TRBV4-1 to TRBJ2-7, with D possibly TRBD2 on 6 matching bases. The germline CDR1 and CDR2 sequences are MGHRA and YSYEKL. This CDR3 region has 15 residues. Deletions cut 3 bases from V and 4 bases from J, with 16 bases between. In DNA form, the CDR3 reads TGCGCCAGCAGCCAGTCTGGGGCGGGGAAGTACGAGCAGTACTTC. Protein: CASSQSGAGKYEQYF.

This chain connects TRBV11-2 to TRBJ2-1, with 7 nucleotides matching TRBD2. J was trimmed by 9 bases and V by 1 base; bases with no gene match: 9. The CDR3 runs 15 residues. The germline V gene has CDR1 SGHAT and CDR2 FQNNGV. The CDR3 sequence is CASSLAPGLRSEQFF. CDR3 DNA: TGTGCCAGCAGCTTAGCCCCGGGACTAAGGAGTGAGCAGTTCTTC.

The chain uses TRBV29-1 and TRBJ2-2; D call uncertain. The CDR3 contains 13 residues. With 0 bases removed from V and 8 bases from J, the gap between germline ends came to 10 bases. The germline V gene encodes CDR1 SQVTM and CDR2 ANQGSEA. The CDR3 region is CSVEDPTSGELFF. In DNA, the CDR3 is TGCAGCGTTGAAGATCCGACTTCGGGGGAGCTGTTTTTT.

The V and J genes are TRBV7-2 and TRBJ2-7; 11 bases align to TRBD2. V dropped 6 bases and J dropped 2; count of bases not matched to a gene: 0. The CDR3 covers 13 residues. CDR1 is SGHTA, CDR2 FQGNSA, per germline. The CDR3 DNA is TGTGCCAGCAGACTAGCGGGAGCCTACGAGCAGTACTTC. Its protein is CASRLAGAYEQYF.

There are a few counts of this clone. The chain uses TRBV4-1 and TRBJ2-7, with 10 bases that match TRBD2. V shed 1 base and J 6 bases; nucleotides not matched to a gene: 9. This CDR3 comprises 16 residues. Germline-derived CDR1 and CDR2 are MGHRA and YSYEKL. The CDR3 DNA follows: TGCGCCAGCAGCCAAGGAGGGACGGGACTAGCGCTCGAGCAGTACTTC. Translated, it gives CASSQGGTGLALEQYF.

The genes are TRBV7-9 and TRBJ2-7; D not certain. Germline V gene data show CDR1 as SEHNR and CDR2 as FQNEAQ (reference sequence). V lost 5 bases and J 0 bases, leaving 11 bases between the germline ends. There are 14 residues in the CDR3. This CDR3 reads CASSPSQTSYEQYF. CDR3 in DNA: TGTGCCAGCAGCCCCAGTCAAACCTCCTACGAGCAGTACTTC. The full variable domain, completed using reference TRBV7-9 and TRBJ2-7, is DTGVSQNPRHKITKRGQNVTFRCDPISEHNRLYWYRQTLGQGPEFLTYFQNEAQLEKSRLLSDRFSAERPKGSFSTLEIQRTEQGDSAMYLCASSPSQTSYEQYFGPGTRLTVT.

This clone has just a few counts. This chain links TRBV5-1 with TRBJ1-2; possible D gene TRBD1, 6 bases. V lost 0 bases and J lost 3, with 9 bases in between. The germline gives CDR1 SGHRS, CDR2 YFSETQ. The CDR3 has 14 amino acids. In DNA form, the CDR3 reads TGCGCCAGCAGCTTGGACAGGGTCGACTATGGCTACACCTTC. Its translation is CASSLDRVDYGYTF.

This clone was found once. CDR3 DNA sequence: TGTGCCAGCAGGGCCTCCTCTTCCACCGGGGAGCTGTTTTTT. Amino acids: CASRASSSTGELFF. V and J are TRBV6-4 and TRBJ2-2; D ambiguous. Germline V gives CDR1 MRHNA, CDR2 SNTAGT. V lost 6 bases to trimming and J lost 4 bases, with 12 bases between them. This CDR3 is 14 amino acids long.

This chain uses TRBV6-6 with TRBJ2-7; 7 nucleotides agree with TRBD1. Germline values: CDR1 MNHNY, CDR2 SVGAGI (reference sequence). The CDR3 contains 16 residues. With 7 bases clipped from V and 1 base from J, the junction kept 13 bases outside the gene matches. CDR3 DNA sequence: TGTGCCAGCACCTGGGTCCCAGGGGGTGAGTCCTACGAGCAGTACTTC. This codes for CASTWVPGGESYEQYF.

The chain joins TRBV11-2 to TRBJ2-5, with no clear D. CDR3 length: 14 amino acids. The V end was cut by 5 bases, the J end by 5 bases, with 15 bases between. Per the germline V gene, CDR1 is SGHAT and CDR2 is FQNNGV. CDR3 in amino acids: CASSPPTQRETQYF. Written as DNA, the CDR3 is TGTGCCAGCAGCCCCCCGACTCAGAGGGAGACCCAGTACTTC.

This rearrangement joins TRBV11-2 to TRBJ1-2; D is uncertain. CDR3 size: 14 residues. V was cut by 6 bases and J by 4 bases, with 15 bases left in between. Germline V gene lookup returns CDR1 SGHAT and CDR2 FQNNGV. This CDR3 is CASSSFVRAYGYTF. CDR3 nucleotide sequence: TGTGCCAGCAGTTCGTTCGTGAGGGCCTATGGCTACACCTTC.

V usage is TRBV21-1 and J usage is TRBJ2-7; the DNA was not used to check the table's D call, TRBD1. TRBV21-1 is a pseudogene locus. The length of the CDR3 is 14 residues. The CDR3 DNA reads as TGTGCCAGCACCGGGACAAAAGGAATCTACGAGCAGTACTTC. Translated: CASTGTKGIYEQYF.

The CDR3 DNA is TGTGCCAGCAGCGACCAGGTGAACACTGAAGCTTTCTTT. Translated: CASSDQVNTEAFF. The J gene is TRBJ1-1, the V gene TRBV28; D is ambiguous. This CDR3 region has 13 residues. Per the germline V gene, CDR1 is MDHEN and CDR2 is SYDVKM. Trimming took 6 bases from V and 0 from J, leaving 8 bases between them.

This clone was detected only once. The V and J genes are TRBV6-1 and TRBJ1-2, with 7 positions matching TRBD1. This CDR3 comprises 13 residues. J lost 4 bases, V lost 6 bases, and 5 bases had no gene match. Germline CDR1 is MNHNS and CDR2 is SASEGT. The CDR3 DNA reads as TGTGCCAGCAGACGGGGACAGCTCTATGGCTACACCTTC. This sequence encodes CASRRGQLYGYTF.

The chain is built from TRBV6-1 and TRBJ2-7; 8 nucleotides agree with TRBD2. CDR3 length: 16 residues. The J segment lost 7 bases and the V segment lost 4 bases, leaving 15 bases of the junction unmatched. Germline V gives CDR1 MNHNS, CDR2 SASEGT. The CDR3: CASSVQLPGGPGEQYF. For the CDR3, the DNA is TGTGCCAGCAGTGTCCAATTACCGGGAGGGCCAGGGGAGCAGTACTTC.